Presented here are 16 T cell receptor beta chains from one specimen sequenced in a study of blood T cell repertoires in COVID-19. The assay was immunoSEQ multiplex PCR, and TCRdb's table has in-frame clones only and misses some. The data hold hundreds of thousands of clones, with roughly 87% observed a single time. The source material was PBMCs or T cells enriched from blood (not recorded which). Source of these receptors: a woman aged 40-49 years with acute COVID-19.

This clone has a single count. This chain links TRBV19 with TRBJ2-3, with 7 bases fitting TRBD2. The V gene's germline CDR1 is LNHDA and CDR2 SQIVND (reference sequence). Trimming took 8 bases from V and 0 from J; bases not matched to a gene: 5. CDR3 length: 14 amino acids. The CDR3 region is CASSAGVSTDTQYF. CDR3 in DNA: TGTGCCAGTTCCGCGGGGGTTAGCACAGATACGCAGTATTTT.

A few counts support this clone. V and J are TRBV11-2 and TRBJ1-1; TRBD1 matches 11 bases. V lost 2 bases and J lost 4; bases outside the gene matches: 9. The germline V gene encodes CDR1 SGHAT and CDR2 FQNNGV. The CDR3 covers 17 residues. The CDR3 loop reads CASSLKGTGGSGTEAFF. The CDR3 nucleotides are TGTGCCAGCAGCTTAAAGGGGACAGGGGGGTCGGGCACTGAAGCTTTCTTT.

The J gene is TRBJ1-4, the V gene TRBV7-9, with 8 bases identical to TRBD1. Trimming at V came to 4 bases and at J to 7 bases, leaving 2 bases not matched to a gene. This CDR3 spans 13 amino acids. The germline V gene encodes CDR1 SEHNR and CDR2 FQNEAQ (reference sequence). The CDR3 is CASSSGQVEKLFF. Written as DNA, the CDR3 is TGTGCCAGCAGCTCGGGACAGGTTGAAAAACTGTTTTTT. Filled out from reference TRBV7-9 and TRBJ1-4, the complete variable domain reads DTGVSQNPRHKITKRGQNVTFRCDPISEHNRLYWYRQTLGQGPEFLTYFQNEAQLEKSRLLSDRFSAERPKGSFSTLEIQRTEQGDSAMYLCASSSGQVEKLFFGSGTQLSVL.

The V call is TRBV11-3, the J call TRBJ1-5; 8 bases agree with TRBD1. Germline trimming cut 0 bases from V and 7 bases from J; bases unmatched to any gene: 8. The CDR3 loop spans 16 amino acids. Germline assignment: CDR1 SGHNT and CDR2 YENEEA. The CDR3 DNA reads TGTGCCAGCAGCTTAGATACAGGGGGAAGGCGGCAGCCCCAGCATTTT. Its translation: CASSLDTGGRRQPQHF.

This clone appeared a single time. V and J are TRBV3-1 (or the pseudogene TRBV3-2) and TRBJ2-1; TRBD2 might be the D (6 bases). The V end was cut by 4 bases, the J end by 0 bases, with 10 bases between. Germline assignment: CDR1 LGHDT and CDR2 YNNKEL (reference sequence). The CDR3 consists of 15 residues. CDR3 coding DNA: TGTGCCAGCAGCCGGGGGGTGGTCTCCTACAATGAGCAGTTCTTC. This gives the protein CASSRGVVSYNEQFF.

The CDR3 reads CATSANRGEGYNEQFF. The DNA of the CDR3 is TGTGCCACCAGTGCCAACAGGGGAGAGGGTTACAATGAGCAGTTCTTC. The chain links TRBV24-1 to TRBJ2-1; the match to TRBD1 covers 7 bases. CDR1 is KGHDR, CDR2 SFDVKD, per germline. The CDR3 contains 16 residues. With V trimmed by 5 bases and J by 4 bases, 10 bases remained unmatched.

This clone was observed a handful of times. J is TRBJ1-5 and V is TRBV4-1; 9 bases map to TRBD1. This CDR3 contains 17 residues. Germline loops: CDR1 MGHRA, CDR2 YSYEKL. Trimming took 3 bases from V and 3 from J; bases not matched to a gene: 9. The DNA for the CDR3 is TGCGCCAGCAGCCACCGGACAGGGGCGGGTTTCAATCAGCCCCAGCATTTT. Translation gives CASSHRTGAGFNQPQHF.

The chain combines TRBV14 with TRBJ2-5; 7 nucleotides line up with TRBD1. J was trimmed by 7 bases and V by 6 bases; bases with no gene match: 8. The V gene's germline CDR1 is SGHDN and CDR2 FVKESK. The CDR3 consists of 13 residues. CDR3 bases: TGTGCCAGCAGACCCGGACAGGCTAGGACCCAGTACTTC. This sequence encodes CASRPGQARTQYF.

In DNA, the CDR3 is TGTGCCAGCACAGATCGGTTCAGGGCCGGCTATGGCTACACCTTC. This encodes CASTDRFRAGYGYTF. This rearrangement joins TRBV6-5 to TRBJ1-2; possibly TRBD1 for D (5 bases). The CDR3 has 15 amino acids. V was cut by 7 bases and J by 4 bases, with 19 bases left in between. From germline, CDR1 is MNHEY and CDR2 SVGAGI.

This chain links TRBV5-1 with TRBJ2-7, with D tentatively TRBD1 (5 bases). This CDR3 comprises 15 residues. V was trimmed by 0 bases and J by 4 bases, leaving 14 bases between them. CDR1 is SGHRS and CDR2 is YFSETQ in the germline V gene. CDR3 protein: CASSLGPGRQYEQYF. The DNA of the CDR3 is TGCGCCAGCAGCTTGGGGCCAGGGCGTCAGTACGAGCAGTACTTC.

The J gene is TRBJ1-4, the V gene TRBV29-1; D is uncertain. Germline V gives CDR1 SQVTM, CDR2 ANQGSEA. The CDR3 is made up of 13 amino acids. The germline V and J ends were trimmed by 4 bases and 3 bases, with 9 bases remaining between them. CDR3 bases: TGCAGCGTTGTTGGCGGGGCTAATGAAAAACTGTTTTTT. Its protein is CSVVGGANEKLFF. Full variable domain (outside the CDR3, taken from reference TRBV29-1 and TRBJ1-4): SAVISQKPSRDICQRGTSLTIQCQVDSQVTMMFWYRQQPGQSLTLIATANQGSEATYESGFVIDKFPISRPNLTFSTLTVSNMSPEDSSIYLCSVVGGANEKLFFGSGTQLSVL.

This clone was recorded only once. The rearrangement joins TRBV6-5 to TRBJ1-2; D gene uncertain. V lost 10 bases, J lost 6 bases, and 12 bases lay in between. The CDR3 spans 11 residues. CDR1 MNHEY and CDR2 SVGAGI come from the germline V gene. The DNA of the CDR3 is TGTGCCACCGGAGGATTAGATGGCTACACCTTC. Its protein is CATGGLDGYTF.

The CDR3 sequence is CATREYGGPRTGELFF. DNA for the CDR3: TGTGCCACAAGGGAATACGGGGGACCACGCACCGGGGAGCTGTTTTTT. The chain carries TRBV19 and TRBJ2-2; D is perhaps TRBD2 (6 bases). Germline V gene lookup returns CDR1 LNHDA and CDR2 SQIVND (reference sequence). This CDR3 is built from 16 residues. The germline V and J ends were trimmed by 10 bases and 4 bases, with 22 bases remaining between them.

This rearrangement joins TRBV4-1 to TRBJ2-3; 9 bases match TRBD2. The CDR3 consists of 16 residues. CDR1 is MGHRA, CDR2 YSYEKL, per germline. The ends lost 1 base at V and 5 bases at J; junction bases unmatched: 7. CDR3 in amino acids: CASSQAAGGPKDTQYF. For the CDR3, the DNA is TGCGCCAGCAGCCAAGCGGCGGGGGGGCCTAAAGATACGCAGTATTTT.

V and J are TRBV5-1 and TRBJ2-5; 8 bases map to TRBD2. CDR3 length: 20 residues. The junction had 18 bases not matched to a gene; V was cut back by 0 bases and J by 2 bases. Germline V gives CDR1 SGHRS, CDR2 YFSETQ. The DNA for the CDR3 is TGCGCCAGCAGCTTGGCCGGGGGTCTCACTAGCGGATATTTTCAAGAGACCCAGTACTTC. It is translated as CASSLAGGLTSGYFQETQYF.

CDR3 sequence reads: CASSGGLLNTEAFF. The DNA of the CDR3 is TGTGCCAGCAGCGGGGGACTACTGAACACTGAAGCTTTCTTT. This rearrangement joins TRBV7-9 to TRBJ1-1, with D tentatively TRBD1 (5 bases). Looked up from germline, CDR1 is SEHNR and CDR2 is FQNEAQ (reference sequence). The germline V and J ends were trimmed by 5 bases and 0 bases, with 10 bases remaining between them. CDR3 length equals 14 residues.